The clone carrying this TCR beta chain was picked up many times. This specimen belongs to a study of T cells in Graves' hyperthyroidism and ophthalmopathy. Any patient presenting with uncontrolled infection, other autoimmune disease, pregnancy or lactation was left out. Every diagnosis used clinical symptoms, serum thyroxine and TRAb, thyroid ultrasound and orbital computed tomography. Cells are PBMCs isolated from roughly 9.3 ml of fresh blood. From RNA transcripts, TCR beta CDR3 regions were amplified. During a first-round RT-PCR of the TCR CDR3, the HTBI primer set was used. Each CDR3 protein gets one entry after TCRdb re-called the multiplex PCR reads with MiXCR. There are 500,000 to 650,000 distinct CDR3 sequences in the sample; about 14% occur only once, and about 12% lies in the top ten. The length of the CDR3 is 18 residues. V lost 0 bases to trimming and J lost 1 base; unmatched junction nucleotides: 7. The germline V gene has CDR1 KGHSH and CDR2 LQKENI.

The sample was blood. This chain links TRBV18 with TRBJ2-2, with 8 bases aligning to TRBD1. The clonotype comes from a woman between 50 and 59 years old with Graves' ophthalmopathy. CDR3 nucleotide sequence: TGTGCCAGCTCACCACCGTATTGGACAGGGATGAACACCGGGGAGCTGTTTTTT. Protein: CASSPPYWTGMNTGELFF. Supplemented by reference TRBV18 and TRBJ2-2, the full variable domain reads NAGVMQNPRHLVRRRGQEARLRCSPMKGHSHVYWYRQLPEEGLKFMVYLQKENIIDESGMPKERFSAEFPKEGPSILRIQQVVRGDSAAYFCASSPPYWTGMNTGELFFGEGSRLTVL.